Presented here are 30 T cell receptor beta chains from one specimen sequenced in a study of blood T cell repertoires in COVID-19. Repertoires were generated with immunoSEQ multiplex PCR, while TCRdb's copy carries only in-frame clones and drops some. The table includes 200,000 or so clones, 65% to 85% detected once. The source material was peripheral blood. The origin of the receptors is a man in his sixties with active or convalescent COVID-19.

This chain connects TRBV28 to TRBJ1-5; 10 bases align to TRBD1. The V segment lost 3 bases and the J segment 7 bases; nucleotides outside the gene matches: 6. The germline CDR1 and CDR2 sequences are MDHEN and SYDVKM. This CDR3 comprises 15 residues. CDR3 amino acids: CASSFIGTGVQPQHF. The CDR3 DNA reads as TGTGCCAGCAGTTTTATTGGGACAGGGGTCCAGCCCCAGCATTTT.

This clone was seen a few times. The rearrangement uses TRBV5-6 and TRBJ2-7; perhaps TRBD2 as D (5 bases). The ends were cut back, 4 bases at V and 3 bases at J, with 23 bases in the middle. This CDR3 has 17 amino acids. Germline CDR1 and CDR2: SGHDT and YYEEEE. CDR3 region: CASSTNLDSSGRYEQYF. CDR3 nucleotide sequence: TGTGCCAGCAGCACTAATCTGGACTCATCGGGTCGCTACGAGCAGTACTTC.

The chain couples TRBV28 to TRBJ1-5; 7 bases agree with TRBD1. CDR3 length: 15 amino acids. Germline-derived CDR1 and CDR2 are MDHEN and SYDVKM. V lost 6 bases to trimming and J lost 2 bases; unmatched junction nucleotides: 7. The chain's CDR3 is CASRKTGNGNQPQHF. Here the CDR3 DNA reads TGTGCCAGCAGAAAGACAGGGAATGGCAATCAGCCCCAGCATTTT.

V gene TRBV5-1 combines with J gene TRBJ2-3; D gene unclear. CDR1 is SGHRS and CDR2 is YFSETQ in the germline V gene. This CDR3 region has 16 residues. The germline V and J ends were trimmed by 0 bases and 4 bases, with 15 bases remaining between them. The CDR3 DNA is TGCGCCAGCAGCTTGGGAGCTAGTTTTTGGGCAGATACGCAGTATTTT. Translated: CASSLGASFWADTQYF.

This clone came up a few times. V and J are TRBV20-1 and TRBJ2-5, with 12 nucleotides matching TRBD1. The CDR3 has 11 amino acids. The germline V gene has CDR1 DFQATT and CDR2 SNEGSKA (reference sequence). After removal of 6 bases from V and 8 bases from J, the junction contained 1 base not matched to a gene. The CDR3 sequence: CSAGTGGTQYF. The CDR3 coding sequence is TGCAGTGCCGGGACAGGGGGCACCCAGTACTTC.

This chain links TRBV24-1 with TRBJ2-7; 9 positions agree with TRBD1. Trimming took 3 bases from V and 7 from J; bases not matched to a gene: 9. The CDR3 is 15 amino acids. The germline CDR1 and CDR2 sequences are KGHDR and SFDVKD. The CDR3 region is CATSDTGTGSREQYF. The DNA of the CDR3 is TGTGCCACCAGTGATACCGGGACAGGGTCGAGGGAGCAGTACTTC.

The chain couples TRBV28 to TRBJ1-6, with D maybe TRBD1 (5 bases). The CDR3 length is 16 residues. Trimming removed 8 bases from V and 4 bases from J, with 18 bases in between. Germline V CDR1 and CDR2: MDHEN, SYDVKM. In DNA, the CDR3 is TGTGCCAGCCGGGGGGGGGTACAGACTTATAATTCACCCCTCCACTTT. Amino acid sequence: CASRGGVQTYNSPLHF. The full variable domain, with the rest looked up from reference TRBV28 and TRBJ1-6, is DVKVTQSSRYLVKRTGEKVFLECVQDMDHENMFWYRQDPGLGLRLIYFSYDVKMKEKGDIPEGYSVSREKKERFSLILESASTNQTSMYLCASRGGVQTYNSPLHFGNGTRLTVT.

This clone was counted ten times or more. This rearrangement joins TRBV5-1 to TRBJ1-2; D gene ambiguous. Trimming cost V 0 bases and J 1 base, with 7 bases left between them. This CDR3 has 14 amino acids. The germline V gene encodes CDR1 SGHRS and CDR2 YFSETQ. CDR3 nucleotides: TGCGCCAGCAGCTTGGGAGGGTTTAACTATGGCTACACCTTC. Protein sequence: CASSLGGFNYGYTF.

This chain connects TRBV5-4 to TRBJ2-1; D perhaps matches TRBD2 (5 bases). V lost 0 bases and J 10 bases, leaving 11 bases between the germline ends. The germline V gene encodes CDR1 SGHNT and CDR2 YYREEE (reference sequence). The CDR3 is 13 residues long. The CDR3 loop is CASSLENRREQFF. The CDR3 bases are TGTGCCAGCAGCTTGGAAAATAGGAGGGAGCAGTTCTTC.

V is TRBV28 and J is TRBJ2-5, with a weak D call TRBD1 (5 bases). Germline V gene data show CDR1 as MDHEN and CDR2 as SYDVKM. The CDR3 totals 14 residues. V lost 7 bases, J lost 5 bases, and 17 bases lay in between. In DNA form, the CDR3 reads TGTGCCAGCACAACAGGTACCGTGTCTGAGACCCAGTACTTC. It specifies CASTTGTVSETQYF.

This clone has just a few counts. The chain couples TRBV9 to TRBJ2-2, with no clear D. The V gene lost 0 bases and the J gene lost 4 bases, with 10 bases spanning the gap. This CDR3 comprises 15 residues. Looked up from germline, CDR1 is SGDLS and CDR2 is YYNGEE. The CDR3: CASSVEGPGTGELFF. DNA for the CDR3: TGTGCCAGCAGCGTAGAAGGCCCGGGCACCGGGGAGCTGTTTTTT.

The V gene is TRBV9, the J gene TRBJ2-2, with D tentatively TRBD2 (6 bases). The length of the CDR3 is 13 residues. The germline V gene has CDR1 SGDLS and CDR2 YYNGEE. Deletions cut 5 bases from V and 7 bases from J, with 12 bases between. As DNA, the CDR3 is TGTGCCAGCAGGTCGGGGGATTACGGGGAGCTGTTTTTT. It is translated as CASRSGDYGELFF.

The rearrangement joins TRBV28 to TRBJ1-5; no definite D call. Trimming stripped 1 base from V and 7 bases from J, with 2 bases between. The CDR3 is 11 residues long. Germline assignment: CDR1 MDHEN and CDR2 SYDVKM. The CDR3 here is CASSLSQPQHF. The CDR3 region has the DNA TGTGCCAGCAGTTTATCACAGCCCCAGCATTTT.

The count of this clone is one. The chain links TRBV20-1 to TRBJ2-5; D may be TRBD2 (5 bases). Germline lookup yields CDR1 DFQATT and CDR2 SNEGSKA (reference sequence). This CDR3 is 13 amino acids long. Trimming shortened V by 3 bases and J by 4 bases, and 12 bases separated the two germline ends. The CDR3 protein is CSASPRAGETQYF. The CDR3 DNA reads as TGCAGTGCTAGTCCACGGGCGGGAGAGACCCAGTACTTC.

This chain uses TRBV6-2 or TRBV6-3 with TRBJ1-5, with 7 positions matching TRBD1. CDR3 length: 15 amino acids. Germline V lookup: CDR1 MNHEY, CDR2 SVGEGT. Unmatched junction bases numbered 9, after V lost 6 bases and J lost 4 bases. This CDR3 is CASSLTGVGNQPQHF. DNA for the CDR3: TGTGCCAGCAGCTTAACAGGGGTTGGAAATCAGCCCCAGCATTTT.

The V gene is TRBV11-2, the J gene TRBJ1-1, with 10 bases that match TRBD1. Unmatched junction bases numbered 8, after V lost 3 bases and J lost 7 bases. The CDR3 is made up of 15 amino acids. Per the germline V gene, CDR1 is SGHAT and CDR2 is FQNNGV. The CDR3 DNA is TGTGCCAGCAGCTTTGGGGGGACAGGGGTAGATGAAGCTTTCTTT. Encoded protein: CASSFGGTGVDEAFF.

The chain joins TRBV2 to TRBJ1-5; 9 bases map to TRBD1. The CDR3 is made up of 14 amino acids. Germline loops: CDR1 SNHLY, CDR2 FYNNEI. Germline trimming cut 5 bases from V and 7 bases from J; bases unmatched to any gene: 6. The CDR3, as DNA: TGTGCCAGCAGTTCACAGGGGGCACGACAGCCCCAGCATTTT. This sequence encodes CASSSQGARQPQHF.

The V gene is TRBV18, the J gene TRBJ2-5; 7 bases map to TRBD1. Unmatched junction bases numbered 8, after V lost 5 bases and J lost 5 bases. The CDR3 extends over 14 amino acids. Germline assignment: CDR1 KGHSH and CDR2 LQKENI. CDR3 sequence reads: CASSMNRGQETQYF. The CDR3 nucleotides are TGTGCCAGCTCAATGAACAGGGGACAGGAGACCCAGTACTTC.

The chain links TRBV5-8 to TRBJ2-4, with D possibly TRBD2 on 5 matching bases. Germline V CDR1 and CDR2: SGHTS, YDEGEE. The germline V and J ends were trimmed by 4 bases and 1 base, with 15 bases remaining between them. The CDR3 consists of 16 residues. CDR3 sequence (DNA): TGTGCCAGCAGCCCCGGACTGAACCCCGCCAAAAACATTCAGTACTTC. This translates into CASSPGLNPAKNIQYF. Filled out from reference TRBV5-8 and TRBJ2-4, the complete variable domain reads EAGVTQSPTHLIKTRGQQATLRCSPISGHTSVYWYQQALGLGLQFLLWYDEGEERNRGNFPPRFSGRQFPNYSSELNVNALELEDSALYLCASSPGLNPAKNIQYFGAGTRLSVL.

The CDR3 loop is CASSLRLGVSETQYF. For the CDR3, the DNA is TGTGCCAGCAGCTTGAGGCTCGGGGTATCGGAGACCCAGTACTTC. The J gene is TRBJ2-5, the V gene TRBV9, with TRBD2 as a possible D gene (5 bases). Between the trimmed V and J ends, which lost 4 bases and 5 bases, there was a span of 18 bases. CDR3 length: 15 residues. Germline V gene data show CDR1 as SGDLS and CDR2 as YYNGEE.

The V call is TRBV11-2, the J call TRBJ2-1; 10 bases are a match to TRBD2. The CDR3 is made up of 16 amino acids. V trimming: 3 bases; J trimming: 7 bases; junction bases outside the gene matches: 9. CDR1 and CDR2 from the germline V gene are SGHAT and FQNNGV. The CDR3 DNA reads as TGTGCCAGCAGCTTGAGGGAGCGGGAGGGTGGGAATGAGCAGTTCTTC. This translates into CASSLREREGGNEQFF.

The chain employs TRBV5-1 and TRBJ2-1, with D possibly being TRBD2 (6 bases). V was trimmed by 5 bases and J by 5 bases, leaving 17 bases between them. CDR1 SGHRS and CDR2 YFSETQ come from the germline V gene. The CDR3 is 15 residues long. The CDR3 loop reads CASRFGGGMDNEQFF. CDR3 nucleotide sequence: TGCGCCAGCAGATTTGGCGGCGGGATGGACAATGAGCAGTTCTTC.

The CDR3: CASSLTFRQGSGYTF. CDR3 sequence (DNA): TGTGCCAGCAGCTTAACTTTCCGGCAGGGCTCTGGCTACACCTTC. The chain joins TRBV11-2 to TRBJ1-2; a possible D gene is TRBD1 (5 bases). Germline values: CDR1 SGHAT, CDR2 FQNNGV. V was trimmed by 2 bases and J by 7 bases, leaving 17 bases between them. The CDR3 contains 15 residues.

This clone has only a few counts. This chain uses TRBV7-3 with TRBJ2-5, with TRBD2 identical over 13 bases. J gave up 5 bases and V 2 bases, and 11 bases lay outside the gene matches. Germline values: CDR1 SGHTA, CDR2 FQGTGA. The CDR3 loop spans 18 amino acids. DNA for the CDR3: TGTGCCAGCAGCTTAGAAGGTCGGACTAGCGGGAGTGTGGAGACCCAGTACTTC. Protein sequence: CASSLEGRTSGSVETQYF.

The chain combines TRBV24-1 with TRBJ1-3; 9 nucleotides agree with TRBD1. This CDR3 has 15 residues. J was trimmed by 6 bases and V by 3 bases; bases with no gene match: 5. In germline, CDR1 is KGHDR, CDR2 SFDVKD. The CDR3: CATSDDGQGPNTIYF. The CDR3 DNA is TGTGCCACCAGTGATGATGGACAGGGGCCAAACACCATATATTTT.

This clone has more than one count but fewer than ten. The rearrangement links TRBV29-1 to TRBJ2-2; D is unclear. With 1 base removed from V and 4 bases from J, the gap between germline ends came to 7 bases. Germline loops: CDR1 SQVTM, CDR2 ANQGSEA. The CDR3 runs 13 residues. CDR3 amino acids: CSVEVPVTGELFF. The DNA of the CDR3 is TGCAGCGTTGAAGTGCCGGTCACCGGGGAGCTGTTTTTT.

The rearrangement uses TRBV9 and TRBJ2-6, with TRBD1 matching 8 bases. The ends lost 4 bases at V and 1 base at J; junction bases unmatched: 10. CDR3 length equals 18 residues. The V gene's germline CDR1 is SGDLS and CDR2 YYNGEE. In DNA form, the CDR3 reads TGTGCCAGCAGCAGGGCGGGGCAGGGGGCGTCTGGGGCCAACGTCCTGACTTTC. It specifies CASSRAGQGASGANVLTF. Supplemented by reference TRBV9 and TRBJ2-6, the full variable domain reads DSGVTQTPKHLITATGQRVTLRCSPRSGDLSVYWYQQSLDQGLQFLIQYYNGEERAKGNILERFSAQQFPDLHSELNLSSLELGDSALYFCASSRAGQGASGANVLTFGAGSRLTVL.

The chain recombines TRBV18 with TRBJ2-3; 8 bases fit TRBD2. CDR1 is KGHSH and CDR2 is LQKENI in the germline V gene. The CDR3 is 16 amino acids. J gave up 2 bases and V 3 bases, and 7 bases lay outside the gene matches. The CDR3 spells CASSPGGSGTTDTQYF. The CDR3 DNA is TGTGCCAGCTCACCGGGAGGTAGCGGGACCACAGATACGCAGTATTTT.

This clone came up once. J is TRBJ2-5 and V is TRBV5-4; no definite D call. The CDR3 extends over 16 amino acids. Germline CDR1 SGHNT, CDR2 YYREEE (reference sequence). Trimming cost V 1 base and J 1 base, with 14 bases left between them. The CDR3 sequence: CASSLNPLVLQETQYF. CDR3 DNA: TGTGCCAGCAGCTTGAATCCCTTAGTGCTCCAAGAGACCCAGTACTTC.

The chain couples TRBV5-1 to TRBJ2-1, with 10 positions matching TRBD2. This CDR3 contains 15 residues. Trimming at V came to 3 bases and at J to 4 bases, leaving 4 bases not matched to a gene. Germline-derived CDR1 and CDR2 are SGHRS and YFSETQ. CDR3 coding DNA: TGCGCCAGCAGCTCCGGGACTAGCGCATACAATGAGCAGTTCTTC. Its protein product is CASSSGTSAYNEQFF.